This T cell receptor (beta chain) stems from a study of prognosis after radiotherapy for stage I lung cancer. Two-round multiplex PCR, the amplification method, yielded TCR beta CDR3 from genomic DNA. The authors ran first-round PCR with primers specific to each TRBV and TRBJ gene. TCRdb re-called the multiplex PCR reads through MiXCR, storing one row per CDR3 protein. The sample contains 20,000 to 25,000 distinct CDR3 sequences, roughly 40% of which appear only once. This clonotype has ten or more counts. The antigen is undetermined. A draw of about 6 milliliters of peripheral blood took place at each of two time points. Study findings and constraints: Clone counts measured for unique TCRs fell after stereotactic body radiation therapy, median 10,088 versus 6,861.

Germline values: CDR1 LNHDA, CDR2 SQIVND (reference sequence). The CDR3 loop spans 14 amino acids. The junction had 6 bases not matched to a gene; V was cut back by 3 bases and J by 5 bases. The sequence derives from a donor at least 50 years old with non-small cell lung cancer. The chain has TRBV19 and TRBJ2-5, with TRBD2 matching over 7 bases. The sequencing used PBMCs, collected before or after stereotactic body radiation therapy (not recorded which). This CDR3 is CASSMGGGWETQYF. In DNA, the CDR3 is TGTGCCAGTAGTATGGGGGGGGGTTGGGAGACCCAGTACTTC.